This paragraph reports one T cell receptor (beta chain). This clone's antigen is unknown. No base quality information exists; no much larger clone differs at one position. Amplification of TCR beta CDR3 regions was carried out from RNA transcripts. A first-round RT-PCR of the TCR CDR3 used the HTBI primer set with the Qiagen OneStep RT-PCR kit. A second multiplex PCR round built the libraries, followed by size selection and purification. Libraries were sequenced paired-end with 100 bp reads on an Illumina HiSeq2000. On the authors' methods: SOAPnuke was used to process the raw data, throwing out any read that contained adapters or uncalled bases, had a mean Phred below 15, or lacked an exact constant-primer or identifier match. COPE v1.2.5 was used to merge the high-quality paired reads, and each unique nucleotide sequence was defined as a clonotype. MiTCR v1.1 was used to align the clonotypes against IMGT TRBV, TRBD and TRBJ reference segments. The analysis was restricted to V-J combinations with a frequency above 0.0001, which together covered approximately 99% of the repertoires. The TCS score was defined as the ratio of F50 (clonal expansion) to E x V (chaos), calculated using BLOSUM62-based TCRdist between CDR3 peptides within each V-J. Welch's t-statistics and random forest reduced roughly 530 V-J features to 10 to 15, which were used in a naive Bayes classifier (R e1071). TCRdb trimmed public reads at Q25 via fastp, called clones via MiXCR and kept in-frame beta chains. Here each entry gathers all rows of one CDR3 protein and keeps the most common genes and DNA. It is TCRdb's table, rather than the study itself, that gives the V and J calls and clone size. Within this sample are 250,000 or so distinct CDR3 sequences, with roughly 15% of them counted one time only. The leading ten clones occupy more than 25% of the sample.

In the ophthalmopathy patients, disease was moderately to severely active, with a Clinical Activity Score of 3 or more, a NOSPECS grade of 4 or more, and a duration of less than 3 months. Exclusion was applied to patients with uncontrolled infections, other autoimmune diseases, pregnancy or lactation. Clinical symptoms, serum thyroxine and TRAb, thyroid ultrasound, and orbital computed tomography formed the basis for the diagnoses. PBMCs were isolated from about 9 ml of fresh peripheral blood by Ficoll-Paque density gradient centrifugation. Trizol reagent was used to extract total RNA, and RNA quality was then checked on an Agilent 2100 Bioanalyzer. These data belong to a study of T cells in Graves' hyperthyroidism and ophthalmopathy (dated by TCRdb to between 2017 and 2020). As for the study more broadly: Peripheral blood samples were taken at the time of initial diagnosis, prior to any treatment. Whether ophthalmopathy could be predicted prospectively was tested in an independent validation cohort made up of roughly 19 hyperthyroidism patients plus 17 patients who later progressed to ophthalmopathy. After sampling, hyperthyroidism patients received methimazole starting at 30 mg daily, and ophthalmopathy patients received high-dose intravenous methylprednisolone. In six Graves' hyperthyroidism patients, the study also compared T-cell repertoires from thyroid tissue with T-cell repertoires from blood. The approximately 90 discovery patients were divided at random into training and test sets in a 7:3 ratio. According to the paper, TCR Vbeta CDR3 sequencing was carried out on some 140 peripheral blood samples, which came from about 45 ophthalmopathy, approximately 72 hyperthyroidism and roughly 17 progressor patients. TCR V-J signatures able to tell the groups apart were searched for in a discovery cohort of 100 or so patients, of whom approximately 40 had Graves' ophthalmopathy and around 58 had stable Graves' hyperthyroidism.

Broader findings and caveats from the paper: During validation, the model predicted progression to ophthalmopathy a median of around 6 months ahead of onset, with almost 71% sensitivity and 72.22% specificity. A 13 V-J signature model separated ophthalmopathy from stable hyperthyroidism, with over 85% sensitivity and 81% to 83% specificity in cross-validation and 80%/75% in testing. Sample size was not statistically predetermined, and investigators were not blinded to group allocation. Most expanded thyroid clonotypes (frequency above 0.001) were also detected in blood, suggesting blood repertoires may reflect thyroid immune responses.

The CDR3 sequence holds 14 residues, the cysteine and phenylalanine included. The only DNA kept is the CDR3, 42 bases in frame from the first base. The germline V gene gives CDR1 as MNHNS and CDR2 as SASEGT. V gives up 4 bases and J gives up 6 bases, and the segment between their germline ends measures 10 bases. The sample was blood. The sequence joins TRBV6-1 to TRBJ1-6; the D gene is not confidently resolved. The sequence derives from a woman younger than 30 with Graves' ophthalmopathy. The DNA reads as follows: TGTGCCAGCAGTGGAGTATTCGGTAATTCACCCCTCCACTTT. Its protein reads: CASSGVFGNSPLHF.